The 29 T cell receptor beta chains given below trace back to one sample, sequenced in a study of T cell repertoires in cytomegalovirus infection. Each CDR3 protein is one row after TCRdb ran MiXCR on the reads. The table has 400,000 or so distinct CDR3 sequences, approximately 31% seen once. Sequencing was done on a sample of PBMCs. These receptors were obtained from a human donor in good health (CMV status not recorded). Some clones in this sample may be carry-over from other donors' samples.

This clonotype was counted ten times or more. The J gene is TRBJ2-5, the V gene TRBV7-2; TRBD2 agrees at 7 bases. The CDR3 length is 18 residues. J gave up 5 bases and V 8 bases, and 23 bases lay outside the gene matches. Per germline, CDR1 SGHTA and CDR2 FQGNSA. In nucleotides, the CDR3 is TGTGCCAGCTCGCCCGGTTTCCTAAGGGAGCGGGAAAAGGAGACCCAGTACTTC. Its translation is CASSPGFLREREKETQYF.

The V and J genes are TRBV29-1 and TRBJ1-2, with TRBD1 matching over 7 bases. This CDR3 is 17 amino acids long. Per the germline V gene, CDR1 is SQVTM and CDR2 is ANQGSEA. Trimming cost V 7 bases and J 5 bases; bases outside gene matches: 22. The CDR3 loop reads CSATTGRTGGWKYGYTF. CDR3 DNA sequence: TGCAGCGCAACGACAGGGCGAACGGGCGGGTGGAAATATGGCTACACCTTC.

The CDR3 spells CSAIRGGGYNEQFF. CDR3 nucleotide sequence: TGCAGTGCTATACGCGGGGGGGGCTACAATGAGCAGTTCTTC. The gene calls are TRBV20-1 and TRBJ2-1, with 9 bases fitting TRBD2. The length of the CDR3 is 14 residues. The trim removed 4 bases at V and 3 bases at J, leaving 4 bases unmatched. The germline gives CDR1 DFQATT, CDR2 SNEGSKA (reference sequence).

The J gene is TRBJ1-2, the V gene TRBV10-2, with 12 bases that match TRBD1. The J segment lost 3 bases and the V segment lost 7 bases, leaving 6 bases of the junction unmatched. Germline V gene data show CDR1 as WSHSY and CDR2 as SAAADI. The CDR3 contains 15 residues. Here the CDR3 reads CASNPGQGAYYGYTF. CDR3 DNA: TGCGCCAGCAACCCGGGACAGGGGGCTTACTATGGCTACACCTTC.

V gene TRBV12-3 or TRBV12-4 combines with J gene TRBJ1-2; D might be TRBD1 (6 bases). The germline V and J ends were trimmed by 7 bases and 6 bases, with 21 bases remaining between them. The CDR3 spans 15 residues. The DNA of the CDR3 is TGTGCCAGCATTTCTGACAGGCGGGGATACGATGGCTACACCTTC. It specifies CASISDRRGYDGYTF.

This clonotype has ten or more counts. The chain's CDR3 is CASSTTGHLYNEQFF. CDR3 bases: TGTGCCAGCAGTACAACGGGACACCTCTACAATGAGCAGTTCTTC. This rearrangement joins TRBV12-3 or TRBV12-4 to TRBJ2-1; possible D gene TRBD1, 6 bases. V was pared by 5 bases and J by 3 bases, with 14 bases between. The CDR3 contains 15 residues.

This chain links TRBV10-3 with TRBJ2-7, with a weak D call TRBD1 (6 bases). Between the trimmed V and J ends, which lost 10 bases and 1 base, there was a span of 14 bases. Germline CDR1 ENHRY, CDR2 SYGVKD. This CDR3 is 13 amino acids long. This CDR3 reads CATTGHSSYEQYF. The CDR3 DNA reads TGTGCCACCACAGGGCATTCTTCCTACGAGCAGTACTTC.

In its sample, this clonotype was seen many times. The gene calls are TRBV7-2 and TRBJ2-1, with no clear D. Deletions cut 1 base from V and 7 bases from J, with 11 bases between. Germline assignment: CDR1 SGHTA and CDR2 FQGNSA. The CDR3 is made up of 14 amino acids. For the CDR3, the DNA is TGTGCCAGCAGCTTAGGGATTCTAGGAAATGAGCAGTTCTTC. It codes for CASSLGILGNEQFF.

The table lists this clonotype with many counts. The chain links TRBV6-1 to TRBJ1-5; D might be TRBD1 (5 bases). This CDR3 is 14 amino acids long. V shed 6 bases and J shed 11 bases, with 20 bases lying between them. The germline gives CDR1 MNHNS, CDR2 SASEGT. CDR3 sequence: CASSHGTGGRAQHF. CDR3 bases: TGTGCCAGCAGCCACGGAACAGGAGGTAGGGCCCAGCATTTT.

This clonotype came up many times. J is TRBJ1-1 and V is TRBV7-9; D is unclear. CDR1 and CDR2 from the germline V gene are SEHNR and FQNEAQ (reference sequence). The CDR3 extends over 13 amino acids. Trimming removed 5 bases at V and 4 bases at J, with 11 bases between. As DNA, the CDR3 is TGTGCCAGCAGCCCGTCTGGAGGCACTGAAGCTTTCTTT. It is translated as CASSPSGGTEAFF.

This clonotype has ten or more counts. The rearrangement joins TRBV12-3 or TRBV12-4 to TRBJ1-1; D not certain. V was shortened by 10 bases and J by 3 bases, with 9 bases between the two germline ends. This CDR3 has 11 residues. CDR3 sequence (DNA): TGTGCCACCGAGCCGGACACTGAAGCTTTCTTT. It specifies CATEPDTEAFF.

The V and J genes are TRBV12-3 or TRBV12-4 and TRBJ1-6; D gene ambiguous. The CDR3 spans 17 residues. The V end lost 8 bases, the J end lost 2 bases, and 19 bases lay between the germline ends. CDR3 DNA: TGTGCCAGCCATCTCGGGAGGGTAGGGACCTATAATTCACCCCTCCACTTT. Translating gives CASHLGRVGTYNSPLHF.

This clonotype was counted a few times. The chain joins TRBV6-2 or TRBV6-3 to TRBJ2-7; unclear D gene. V dropped 4 bases and J dropped 4 bases, with 17 bases sitting between them. The length of the CDR3 is 15 residues. Looked up from germline, CDR1 is MNHEY and CDR2 is SVGEGT. The CDR3 DNA reads as TGTGCCAGCAGTTCATTCGTCCGGACCGGTTACGAGCAGTACTTC. Translated: CASSSFVRTGYEQYF.

The chain joins TRBV28 to TRBJ1-5; 9 bases are shared with TRBD1. V shed 4 bases and J 10 bases; nucleotides not matched to a gene: 8. The CDR3 is 14 amino acids. Germline CDR1 is MDHEN and CDR2 is SYDVKM. In DNA, the CDR3 is TGTGCCAGCAGTTCAAGGACAGGGGCAGCACCCCAGCATTTT. It is translated as CASSSRTGAAPQHF.

This chain uses TRBV7-9 with TRBJ2-1, with D hard to call. The CDR3 totals 11 residues. Germline V lookup: CDR1 SEHNR, CDR2 FQNEAQ (reference sequence). V dropped 4 bases and J dropped 9 bases, with 7 bases sitting between them. The CDR3 nucleotides are TGTGCCAGCAGCTCCTACGGTGAGCAGTTCTTC. It specifies CASSSYGEQFF. Complete variable domain (other parts from reference TRBV7-9 and TRBJ2-1): DTGVSQNPRHKITKRGQNVTFRCDPISEHNRLYWYRQTLGQGPEFLTYFQNEAQLEKSRLLSDRFSAERPKGSFSTLEIQRTEQGDSAMYLCASSSYGEQFFGPGTRLTVL.

This clonotype was observed a few times. The chain is built from TRBV6-2 or TRBV6-3 and TRBJ2-7; the match to TRBD1 covers 11 bases. CDR1 is MNHEY, CDR2 SVGEGT, per germline. The CDR3 is 15 residues long. With 6 bases clipped from V and 2 bases from J, the junction kept 6 bases outside the gene matches. The CDR3 loop reads CASSRGTGGPYEQYF. The CDR3 nucleotides read TGTGCCAGCAGCCGGGGGACAGGGGGACCCTACGAGCAGTACTTC.

As for this clonotype: Since a much larger clone is just one base distant, this may be a read error. This chain links TRBV7-1 with TRBJ2-7; weak D call: TRBD1 (6 bases). TRBV7-1 is recorded as an ORF, its role being uncertain. The CDR3 is 14 residues long. V was trimmed by 3 bases and J by 0 bases, leaving 9 bases between them. This chain's CDR3 is CASSSGQSSYEQYF. CDR3 in DNA: TGTGCCAGCAGCTCCGGACAGAGCTCCTACGAGCAGTACTTC.

As regards this clonotype: One end of the junction does not line up with germline, which may come from a read error. V gene TRBV18 combines with J gene TRBJ2-5; D call uncertain. Germline V gives CDR1 KGHSH, CDR2 LQKENI. This CDR3 spans 13 amino acids. The CDR3 reads CASSPRLQDTQYF. The CDR3 DNA reads TGTGCCAGCTCACCAAGGTTGCAAGATACCCAGTACTTC.

The table lists this clonotype with a few counts. The chain uses TRBV7-8 and TRBJ2-2; 12 bases are a match to TRBD2. CDR1 is SGHVS and CDR2 is FQNEAQ in the germline V gene. V was clipped by 5 bases and J by 6 bases; unmatched bases: 7. The CDR3 has 16 residues. This CDR3 reads CASSVWTSGDSGELFF. CDR3 in DNA: TGTGCCAGCAGCGTTTGGACTAGCGGGGATTCCGGGGAGCTGTTTTTT.

In DNA, the CDR3 is TGTGCCAGCAGCCATCGGACTAGAGCGAACACCGGGGAGCTGTTTTTT. It specifies CASSHRTRANTGELFF. The chain recombines TRBV14 with TRBJ2-2; 7 positions match TRBD2. The trim removed 3 bases at V and 0 bases at J, leaving 4 bases unmatched. Germline V gives CDR1 SGHDN, CDR2 FVKESK. The CDR3 is made up of 16 amino acids.

The sample holds many counts of this clonotype. V gene TRBV7-2 combines with J gene TRBJ2-1; D gene unclear. The CDR3 sequence is 15 residues long. The V and J ends lost 5 bases and 4 bases respectively, with 15 bases between them. From germline, CDR1 is SGHTA and CDR2 FQGNSA. This chain's CDR3 is CASSPQVPSYNEQFF. The CDR3 coding sequence is TGTGCCAGCAGCCCTCAGGTCCCCTCTTACAATGAGCAGTTCTTC.

This clonotype appeared a few times. V and J are TRBV7-8 and TRBJ2-1; 12 nucleotides agree with TRBD2. Germline V lookup: CDR1 SGHVS, CDR2 FQNEAQ. J lost 4 bases, V lost 5 bases, and 15 bases had no gene match. The CDR3 has 19 residues. The CDR3 spells CASSLRGLAGGLKYNEQFF. The CDR3 DNA follows: TGTGCCAGCAGCCTTAGGGGCCTAGCGGGGGGGCTGAAGTACAATGAGCAGTTCTTC.

This chain connects TRBV25-1 to TRBJ1-2; D perhaps matches TRBD1 (5 bases). CDR1 and CDR2 from the germline V gene are MGHDK and SYGVNS. The CDR3 spans 14 residues. V shed 4 bases and J shed 8 bases, with 17 bases lying between them. The CDR3 region is CASSVDSLQGGYTF. CDR3 bases: TGTGCCAGCAGTGTAGACAGCCTCCAAGGGGGCTACACCTTC.

The chain links TRBV6-1 to TRBJ1-1; the D gene is possibly TRBD1 (5 bases). The germline V gene has CDR1 MNHNS and CDR2 SASEGT. The length of the CDR3 is 19 residues. V was trimmed by 5 bases and J by 3 bases, leaving 28 bases between them. CDR3 sequence: CASSPAWRGYNGEHTEAFF. For the CDR3, the DNA is TGTGCCAGCAGTCCCGCTTGGCGGGGCTACAACGGGGAACACACTGAAGCTTTCTTT.

The chain has TRBV7-3 and TRBJ2-7, with 8 bases identical to TRBD1. The CDR3 covers 12 residues. V lost 4 bases to trimming and J lost 7 bases; unmatched junction nucleotides: 3. Germline V gene data show CDR1 as SGHTA and CDR2 as FQGTGA. The DNA of the CDR3 is TGTGCCAGCAGCTCCCGACAGGGGGAGCAGTACTTC. This gives the protein CASSSRQGEQYF. Using reference TRBV7-3 and TRBJ2-7 for the parts outside the CDR3, the full variable domain is GAGVSQTPSNKVTEKGKYVELRCDPISGHTALYWYRQSLGQGPEFLIYFQGTGAADDSGLPNDRFFAVRPEGSVSTLKIQRTERGDSAVYLCASSSRQGEQYFGPGTRLTVT.

This chain connects TRBV12-3 or TRBV12-4 to TRBJ2-5; D not certain. The V gene lost 3 bases and the J gene lost 13 bases, with 18 bases spanning the gap. The CDR3 length is 13 residues. In DNA, the CDR3 is TGTGCCAGCAGTTTTCACAGCCAAGAGACCAGGTACTTC. It codes for CASSFHSQETRYF.

The chain is built from TRBV18 and TRBJ1-6; D is possibly TRBD1 (6 bases). The V end was cut by 6 bases, the J end by 8 bases, with 17 bases between. The CDR3 runs 15 residues. CDR1 and CDR2 (germline): KGHSH, LQKENI. CDR3 DNA sequence: TGTGCCAGCTCTAAACTCGAGGGGGGAGATTCACCCCTCCACTTT. The encoded protein is CASSKLEGGDSPLHF. Using reference TRBV18 and TRBJ1-6 for the parts outside the CDR3, the full variable domain is NAGVMQNPRHLVRRRGQEARLRCSPMKGHSHVYWYRQLPEEGLKFMVYLQKENIIDESGMPKERFSAEFPKEGPSILRIQQVVRGDSAAYFCASSKLEGGDSPLHFGNGTRLTVT.

This chain connects TRBV7-2 to TRBJ1-4; D uncertain. Germline CDR1 SGHTA, CDR2 FQGNSA. Trimming stripped 5 bases from V and 5 bases from J, with 15 bases between. CDR3 length equals 15 residues. CDR3 residues: CASSLEVQRNEKLFF. CDR3 DNA: TGTGCCAGCAGCCTAGAGGTCCAAAGGAATGAAAAACTGTTTTTT.

The rearrangement uses TRBV6-2 or TRBV6-3 and TRBJ1-1; 8 nucleotides match TRBD1. The CDR3 length is 15 residues. With V trimmed by 0 bases and J by 5 bases, 5 bases remained unmatched. Looked up from germline, CDR1 is MNHEY and CDR2 is SVGEGT. In DNA, the CDR3 is TGTGCCAGCAGTTACTCAGGACAGGGCCGGACTGAAGCTTTCTTT. It specifies CASSYSGQGRTEAFF.